The entry that follows covers one TCR beta chain sequence. Its antigen is still unknown. Trimming pared 6 bases from V and 4 bases from J, leaving 12 bases between. The CDR3 spans 13 residues. The data were obtained in a study of T cell responses to AZD1222 COVID-19 vaccine. Study-level information: Pooled together were second doses at about 4 or about 12 weeks. Findings and caveats of the study: Donors were chiefly white British, with a greater number of females, and clonal diversity was perhaps underestimated. Across spike, vaccine-associated CD4 TCRs were found, dominant at 160-218 and 743-854. A reported finding is that nearly half of spike-specific TCRs target unmutated variant regions.

Clones were sequenced by immunoSEQ multiplex PCR, and TCRdb holds only the in-frame ones, with some missing. The sample has around 170,000 clones, approximately 91% seen once. The sequence came from an adult in good health. Sequenced material: peripheral blood, taken on day 0 of AZD1222 vaccination. The J gene is TRBJ1-1, the V gene TRBV12-3 or TRBV12-4; no definite D call. CDR3: CASSQGWSTEAFF. For the CDR3, the DNA is TGTGCCAGCAGCCAAGGGTGGAGCACTGAAGCTTTCTTT.